Listed here are 22 T cell receptor beta chains from one sample, sequenced in a study of shared T cell receptors in the human thymus (dated by TCRdb to about 2021). Libraries were made using the immunoSEQ multiplex PCR assay. Sourced from immuneACCESS, this table was stored by TCRdb with only in-frame sequences that have V and J called. A share of the clones is absent; for the studies checked, an unresolved V gene accounts for under half, and the remainder has no known explanation. The sample includes some 640,000 clones, with roughly 86% observed a single time. The ten largest clones take up just under 0.0095% of the sample. These same records also appear under a second study, on human thymus T cells.

Material: thymocytes. The receptors were gathered from a boy under two years old with a congenital heart defect. Donor details come from another sample of the same person, matched by shared clones.

The genes are TRBV6-6 and TRBJ1-1; D is possibly TRBD1 (5 bases). Trimming cost V 3 bases and J 6 bases, with 17 bases left between them. The CDR3 spans 15 residues. In germline, CDR1 is MNHNY, CDR2 SVGAGI (reference sequence). CDR3 sequence reads: CASSYRLGHRSEAFF. The CDR3 DNA is TGTGCCAGCAGTTATAGGCTTGGACACCGATCTGAAGCTTTCTTT.

The chain recombines TRBV7-2 with TRBJ2-7; 13 nucleotides line up with TRBD2. Germline loops: CDR1 SGHTA, CDR2 FQGNSA. V lost 0 bases to trimming and J lost 2 bases; unmatched junction nucleotides: 7. The CDR3 spans 18 residues. The CDR3 region is CASSLASKLAGGPYEQYF. As DNA, the CDR3 is TGTGCCAGCAGCTTAGCATCCAAACTAGCGGGAGGGCCCTACGAGCAGTACTTC. The full variable domain, rest sourced from reference TRBV7-2 and TRBJ2-7, is GAGVSQSPSNKVTEKGKDVELRCDPISGHTALYWYRQSLGQGLEFLIYFQGNSAPDKSGLPSDRFSAERTGGSVSTLTIQRTQQEDSAVYLCASSLASKLAGGPYEQYFGPGTRLTVT.

This clone appeared a single time. V is TRBV6-6 and J is TRBJ1-6; D possibly corresponds to TRBD1 (5 bases). CDR1 MNHNY and CDR2 SVGAGI come from the germline V gene (reference sequence). Trimming shortened V by 6 bases and J by 5 bases, and 17 bases separated the two germline ends. CDR3 length: 16 residues. CDR3 nucleotide sequence: TGTGCCAGCAGCTTAGACAGTCTTGGGGATAATTCACCCCTCCACTTT. Amino acids: CASSLDSLGDNSPLHF.

The gene calls are TRBV7-6 and TRBJ1-4; no clear D gene. CDR3 length: 15 residues. V gave up 3 bases and J gave up 4 bases, with 12 bases separating them. The germline V gene has CDR1 SGHVS and CDR2 FNYEAQ. The CDR3 here is CASSLTFRSNEKLFF. The CDR3 DNA follows: TGTGCCAGCAGCTTGACATTCCGAAGTAATGAAAAACTGTTTTTT.

The DNA for the CDR3 is TGTGCCAGCAGCTTGGAGGGGACTGAAGCTTTCTTT. Translation gives CASSLEGTEAFF. This chain joins TRBV5-4 and TRBJ1-1; D may be TRBD1 (5 bases). The V gene's germline CDR1 is SGHNT and CDR2 YYREEE (reference sequence). The CDR3 is made up of 12 amino acids. V gave up 0 bases and J gave up 5 bases, with 5 bases separating them.

The CDR3 protein is CASSPIRTIQYSYNEQFF. The CDR3 nucleotides read TGTGCCAGCAGCCCGATTAGGACTATCCAGTACTCCTACAATGAGCAGTTCTTC. This sequence joins TRBV2 and TRBJ2-1, with D maybe TRBD2 (6 bases). The CDR3 is 18 amino acids. Germline V lookup: CDR1 SNHLY, CDR2 FYNNEI. V lost 6 bases, J lost 0 bases, and 21 bases lay in between.

The chain joins TRBV4-2 to TRBJ1-4; D possibly corresponds to TRBD1 (6 bases). Germline values: CDR1 LGHNA, CDR2 YNFKEQ. The CDR3 consists of 21 residues. With 3 bases removed from V and 2 bases from J, the gap between germline ends came to 28 bases. As DNA, the CDR3 is TGTGCCAGCAGCCACCACCATAGGGGGGGCTGGGGCCTCCGTACTAATGAAAAACTGTTTTTT. Protein sequence: CASSHHHRGGWGLRTNEKLFF.

A word on this clone: The same CDR3 is also encoded by other DNA sequences in this sample. The genes are TRBV9 and TRBJ1-2; 8 bases are shared with TRBD1. CDR1 is SGDLS and CDR2 is YYNGEE in the germline V gene. The CDR3 has 14 residues. Trimming at V came to 3 bases and at J to 3 bases, leaving 4 bases not matched to a gene. This chain's CDR3 is CASSGQGSHYGYTF. The DNA of the CDR3 is TGTGCCAGCAGCGGACAGGGGTCCCACTATGGCTACACCTTC.

This clone was counted once. The chain couples TRBV11-2 to TRBJ2-5; tentatively, D is TRBD1 (8 bases). This CDR3 contains 12 residues. CDR1 is SGHAT, CDR2 FQNNGV, per germline. The V gene lost 10 bases and the J gene lost 4 bases, with 13 bases spanning the gap. CDR3 loop: CAIQGGGETQYF. CDR3 bases: TGTGCCATACAGGGGGGGGGAGAGACCCAGTACTTC.

This clone was seen a few times. The CDR3 bases are TGTGCCAGCACCCACAACTCCTACGAGCAGTACTTC. Its translation is CASTHNSYEQYF. This chain uses TRBV28 with TRBJ2-7; D gene unclear. Germline V gene sequence: CDR1 MDHEN, CDR2 SYDVKM. The CDR3 spans 12 residues. Trimming took off 7 bases at V and 0 bases at J, with 7 bases between the two ends.

J is TRBJ1-5 and V is TRBV28; 9 positions agree with TRBD1. Germline lookup yields CDR1 MDHEN and CDR2 SYDVKM. This CDR3 contains 14 residues. The junction had 6 bases not matched to a gene; V was cut back by 6 bases and J by 6 bases. CDR3 DNA: TGTGCCAGCAGCCCCCGACAGGGGGTTCAGCCCCAGCATTTT. The encoded protein is CASSPRQGVQPQHF.

CDR3 coding DNA: TGTGCCAGCAAAGGCGGCCCAAATTACAATGAGCAGTTCTTC. Translated, it gives CASKGGPNYNEQFF. The chain joins TRBV27 to TRBJ2-1; D is unresolved. Germline V gene sequence: CDR1 MNHEY, CDR2 SMNVEV (reference sequence). The CDR3 covers 14 residues. V lost 7 bases and J 4 bases, leaving 14 bases between the germline ends.

V usage is TRBV7-9 and J usage is TRBJ2-5, with TRBD2 matching 11 bases. Germline lookup yields CDR1 SEHNR and CDR2 FQNEAQ (reference sequence). CDR3 length: 16 residues. After removal of 8 bases from V and 5 bases from J, the junction contained 13 bases not matched to a gene. The CDR3 sequence is CASRLSGLAGGETQYF. Here the CDR3 DNA reads TGTGCCAGCCGCCTCTCAGGGCTAGCGGGGGGTGAGACCCAGTACTTC. Complete variable domain (other parts from reference TRBV7-9 and TRBJ2-5): DTGVSQNPRHKITKRGQNVTFRCDPISEHNRLYWYRQTLGQGPEFLTYFQNEAQLEKSRLLSDRFSAERPKGSFSTLEIQRTEQGDSAMYLCASRLSGLAGGETQYFGPGTRLLVL.

The chain couples TRBV4-3 to TRBJ1-6; a weak D match, TRBD1 (6 bases). The CDR3 totals 19 residues. Trimming pared 0 bases from V and 2 bases from J, leaving 17 bases between. The germline V gene encodes CDR1 LGHNA and CDR2 YSLEER. The DNA for the CDR3 is TGCGCCAGCAGCCAAGAGCACAACAGGGTTTTTACCTATAATTCACCCCTCCACTTT. Encoded protein: CASSQEHNRVFTYNSPLHF.

The chain joins TRBV29-1 to TRBJ2-5, with 12 bases lining up with TRBD2. The end of the DNA fits TRBJ2-7 better, so the J call may be wrong. The CDR3 runs to 15 residues. Germline V gene lookup returns CDR1 SQVTM and CDR2 ANQGSEA. Here the CDR3 DNA reads TGCAGCGTTGTAGAGACTAGCGGGAGTTCGTACGAGCAGTACTTC. Translation: CSVVETSGSSYEQYF.

This rearrangement joins TRBV6-1 to TRBJ2-1; 12 bases map to TRBD2. There are 12 residues in the CDR3. V lost 11 bases and J lost 13; bases outside the gene matches: 9. The germline gives CDR1 MNHNS, CDR2 SASEGT. CDR3 DNA sequence: TGTGCCGGTGGACTAGCGGGACTCGTTCAGTTCTTC. Encoded protein: CAGGLAGLVQFF.

This clone was observed a handful of times. The V and J genes are TRBV30 and TRBJ1-1; 8 positions agree with TRBD1. The germline CDR1 and CDR2 sequences are GTSNPN and SVGIG (reference sequence). The junction had 14 bases not matched to a gene; V was cut back by 1 base and J by 7 bases. The CDR3 has 16 residues. CDR3 sequence: CAWSEACRGQDCEAFF. CDR3 in DNA: TGTGCCTGGAGTGAAGCCTGCAGGGGACAGGACTGTGAAGCTTTCTTT.

V is TRBV14 and J is TRBJ1-4; TRBD1 aligns across 7 bases. Trimming took 4 bases from V and 6 from J; bases not matched to a gene: 5. From germline, CDR1 is SGHDN and CDR2 FVKESK. The CDR3 has 14 amino acids. CDR3 sequence: CASSLRDSHEKLFF. The CDR3 DNA reads TGTGCCAGCAGCCTCCGGGACAGCCATGAAAAACTGTTTTTT.

This clone has a single count. CDR3 sequence reads: CASRGSGGYYEQYF. The CDR3 DNA reads TGTGCCAGCAGGGGTAGCGGGGGGTACTACGAGCAGTACTTC. V and J are TRBV28 and TRBJ2-7; 10 positions agree with TRBD2. V shed 6 bases and J 3 bases; nucleotides not matched to a gene: 5. CDR1 MDHEN and CDR2 SYDVKM come from the germline V gene. This CDR3 is built from 14 residues.

V usage is TRBV6-1 and J usage is TRBJ2-7; TRBD1 is a possible D gene (5 bases). The CDR3 contains 18 residues. Germline CDR1 MNHNS, CDR2 SASEGT. Trimming took off 1 base at V and 2 bases at J, with 21 bases between the two ends. The CDR3, as DNA: TGTGCCAGCAGTGAAGGTCAAATATCCCAGGGCTTTCCCTACGAGCAGTACTTC. Protein: CASSEGQISQGFPYEQYF.

V is TRBV30 and J is TRBJ2-7; 7 bases line up with TRBD2. The ends lost 3 bases at V and 4 bases at J; junction bases unmatched: 9. This CDR3 region has 14 residues. Germline V lookup: CDR1 GTSNPN, CDR2 SVGIG (reference sequence). The CDR3 sequence: CAWRLPGLQYEQYF. CDR3 in DNA: TGTGCCTGGAGGCTCCCGGGACTACAATACGAGCAGTACTTC.

DNA for the CDR3: TGTGCCAGCAGCTATTCCCATGGAGTGGCCCACAATGAGCAGTTCTTC. Its translation: CASSYSHGVAHNEQFF. The chain has TRBV7-9 and TRBJ2-1; D is unclear. The CDR3 covers 16 residues. The germline V gene encodes CDR1 SEHNR and CDR2 FQNEAQ (reference sequence). With 4 bases removed from V and 5 bases from J, the gap between germline ends came to 18 bases.